This entry lists 14 T cell receptor beta chains sequenced from one sample in a study of T cells in localized non-small cell lung cancer. TCRdb keeps only in-frame clones here, not all; method: immunoSEQ multiplex PCR. The repertoire holds 31,000 or so clones, with approximately 88% as singletons. The sample consisted of peripheral blood mononuclear cells, taken before any cancer treatment. The receptors come from a woman aged 40-69 years with stage III lung adenocarcinoma.

The V call is TRBV5-1, the J call TRBJ2-1; 15 positions match TRBD2. Trimming cost V 8 bases and J 5 bases; bases outside gene matches: 2. Looked up from germline, CDR1 is SGHRS and CDR2 is YFSETQ. This CDR3 spans 14 amino acids. The CDR3 sequence: CASRTSGGDNEQFF. The CDR3 nucleotides read TGCGCCAGTCGGACTAGCGGGGGGGACAATGAGCAGTTCTTC.

DNA for the CDR3: TGTGCCAGTAGTCATAGCGGGGGGTCTAGCACAGATACGCAGTATTTT. Translating gives CASSHSGGSSTDTQYF. The gene calls are TRBV19 and TRBJ2-3; TRBD2 matches 10 bases. Unmatched junction bases numbered 5, after V lost 5 bases and J lost 0 bases. CDR1 is LNHDA and CDR2 is SQIVND in the germline V gene (reference sequence). The CDR3 sequence is 16 residues long.

The V call is TRBV19, the J call TRBJ2-1; 12 nucleotides agree with TRBD2. This CDR3 contains 16 residues. The germline gives CDR1 LNHDA, CDR2 SQIVND (reference sequence). J was trimmed by 7 bases and V by 7 bases; bases with no gene match: 11. The CDR3 spells CASMTSGRGSRNEQFF. The CDR3 DNA is TGTGCCAGTATGACTAGCGGGAGAGGCAGTAGGAATGAGCAGTTCTTC.

The chain links TRBV1 to TRBJ2-7; the table's D call, TRBD2, was not checked against the DNA. TRBV1 is classified as a pseudogene. The CDR3 is made up of 15 amino acids. DNA of the CDR3: TGCACCAGCAGACCCCCTAGAAATGTTCCCTACGAGCAGTACTTC. Amino acid sequence: CTSRPPRNVPYEQYF.

This chain connects TRBV19 to TRBJ1-1; possibly TRBD1 for D (5 bases). This CDR3 comprises 15 residues. Germline CDR1 LNHDA, CDR2 SQIVND (reference sequence). Trimming removed 5 bases from V and 2 bases from J, with 15 bases in between. The CDR3: CASSPLGRGNTEAFF. For the CDR3, the DNA is TGTGCCAGTAGTCCGCTGGGACGAGGAAACACTGAAGCTTTCTTT.

The chain joins TRBV5-4 to TRBJ2-7, with 7 bases lining up with TRBD1. The V gene's germline CDR1 is SGHNT and CDR2 YYREEE (reference sequence). This CDR3 spans 15 amino acids. After removal of 0 bases from V and 6 bases from J, the junction contained 9 bases not matched to a gene. The CDR3 spells CASSLAGGKRGEQYF. The CDR3 DNA sequence: TGTGCCAGCAGCTTGGCAGGGGGTAAGAGAGGCGAGCAGTACTTC.

In its sample, this clone was seen once. The V gene is TRBV4-3, the J gene TRBJ1-4; the D gene is possibly TRBD1 (6 bases). V was shortened by 0 bases and J by 4 bases, with 12 bases between the two germline ends. This CDR3 has 16 residues. Germline CDR1 reads LGHNA; CDR2 reads YSLEER. CDR3 protein: CASSQDLGQFNEKLFF. Here the CDR3 DNA reads TGCGCCAGCAGCCAAGATCTAGGACAGTTTAATGAAAAACTGTTTTTT.

This chain's CDR3 is CARSPLVASTDTQYF. In DNA form, the CDR3 reads TGTGCCCGGTCGCCTCTAGTGGCTAGCACAGATACGCAGTATTTT. The V call is TRBV30, the J call TRBJ2-3, with D uncertain. The germline gives CDR1 GTSNPN, CDR2 SVGIG (reference sequence). This CDR3 is built from 15 residues. Trimming removed 8 bases from V and 0 bases from J, with 18 bases in between.

J is TRBJ2-1 and V is TRBV6-6; 9 nucleotides line up with TRBD2. CDR3 length: 15 residues. Germline CDR1 MNHNY, CDR2 SVGAGI (reference sequence). Losses at the gene ends were 0 bases for V and 5 bases for J; bases not matched to a gene: 2. CDR3 region: CASSYSPSGDNEQFF. In DNA form, the CDR3 reads TGTGCCAGCAGTTACTCCCCTAGCGGGGACAATGAGCAGTTCTTC.

The V gene is TRBV5-1, the J gene TRBJ2-7; the match to TRBD1 covers 8 bases. The CDR3 loop spans 14 amino acids. Germline V lookup: CDR1 SGHRS, CDR2 YFSETQ. The junction had 6 bases not matched to a gene; V was cut back by 4 bases and J by 3 bases. The CDR3 region is CASSQDGQGYEQYF. CDR3 in DNA: TGCGCCAGCAGCCAAGATGGACAGGGCTACGAGCAGTACTTC.

The chain links TRBV9 to TRBJ2-1; no firm D call. Germline CDR1 is SGDLS and CDR2 is YYNGEE. Trimming took off 0 bases at V and 3 bases at J, with 1 base between the two ends. There are 12 residues in the CDR3. The CDR3 DNA sequence: TGTGCCAGCAGCGTAGGCTACAATGAGCAGTTCTTC. It encodes CASSVGYNEQFF.

The chain is built from TRBV7-2 and TRBJ2-3; 9 nucleotides match TRBD2. Trimming took 4 bases from V and 4 from J; bases not matched to a gene: 3. The CDR3 covers 14 residues. Germline V gives CDR1 SGHTA, CDR2 FQGNSA. CDR3 in amino acids: CASSYQRGADTQYF. For the CDR3, the DNA is TGTGCCAGCAGCTACCAGCGGGGGGCAGATACGCAGTATTTT.

The chain joins TRBV28 to TRBJ1-3; D uncertain. This CDR3 is built from 14 residues. Germline-derived CDR1 and CDR2 are MDHEN and SYDVKM. Trimming took 2 bases from V and 4 from J, leaving 9 bases between them. The CDR3 sequence is CASSLGGRGNTIYF. In DNA, the CDR3 is TGTGCCAGCAGTTTAGGAGGGAGGGGAAACACCATATATTTT. The variable domain in full, with the rest retrieved from reference TRBV28 and TRBJ1-3, is DVKVTQSSRYLVKRTGEKVFLECVQDMDHENMFWYRQDPGLGLRLIYFSYDVKMKEKGDIPEGYSVSREKKERFSLILESASTNQTSMYLCASSLGGRGNTIYFGEGSWLTVV.

The chain links TRBV7-8 to TRBJ2-7; tentatively, D is TRBD2 (6 bases). The germline gives CDR1 SGHVS, CDR2 FQNEAQ. This CDR3 is built from 14 residues. V was trimmed by 5 bases and J by 1 base, leaving 12 bases between them. The CDR3 DNA is TGTGCCAGCAGCCCAAGGGGACTTTCCTACGAGCAGTACTTC. The encoded protein is CASSPRGLSYEQYF.